Listed below are T cell receptor beta chains from one sample, sequenced in a study of tissue T cells after allogeneic stem cell transplantation. Assay: immunoSEQ multiplex PCR; the TCRdb copy retains only in-frame clones and omits some. The table lists about 200 clones, roughly two thirds of them singletons. Sequences were derived from rectal tissue, sampled at autopsy. Receptor source: a male patient over 55 with steroid-refractory graft-versus-host disease after an allogeneic stem cell transplant. A share of the T cells may be of graft donor origin. Both conserved end residues are part of each CDR3. D genes are given only for firm matches. Rows give clone size only sometimes, using once, few, many, or a class for an expanded clone.

d_call	v_call	j_call	clone_size	cdr3_aa	cdr3_nt
.	TRBV5-6	TRBJ1-2	few	CASSLAVSGANYGYTF	TGTGCCAGCAGCTTGGCAGTCTCAGGGGCTAACTATGGCTACACCTTC
.	TRBV4-3	TRBJ1-2	few	CASSQEIQGTYGYTF	TGCGCCAGCAGCCAAGAGATCCAGGGGACCTATGGCTACACCTTC
.	TRBV9	TRBJ2-3	.	CASSVVDYITDTQYF	TGTGCCAGCAGCGTAGTGGACTATATCACAGATACGCAGTATTTT
.	TRBV7-2	TRBJ2-1	.	CASTSAGAGEQFF	TGTGCCAGCACCTCCGCCGGGGCGGGCGAGCAGTTCTTC
.	TRBV3-1/TRBV3-2	TRBJ2-2	once	CASSQEAKSSTGELFF	TGTGCCAGCAGCCAAGAGGCCAAGAGTTCCACCGGGGAGCTGTTTTTT
TRBD2	TRBV2	TRBJ2-5	.	CASNQGGSGETQYF	TGTGCCAGCAACCAGGGAGGGTCTGGGGAGACCCAGTACTTC
.	TRBV14	TRBJ1-2	.	CASSQVLGDGYTF	TGTGCCAGCAGCCAAGTGCTAGGGGATGGCTACACCTTC
.	TRBV15	TRBJ2-5	.	CATSSRKGGILETQYF	TGTGCCACCAGCTCCCGTAAGGGCGGGATTTTAGAGACCCAGTACTTC
TRBD2	TRBV27	TRBJ2-3	once	CASKFASGVGDTQYF	TGTGCCAGCAAGTTCGCTAGCGGAGTAGGAGATACGCAGTATTTT
.	TRBV7-9	TRBJ2-1	.	CASSLGGTNEQFF	TGTGCCAGCAGCTTAGGTGGGACGAATGAGCAGTTCTTC
.	TRBV11-2	TRBJ2-5	once	CASSLEAETQYF	TGTGCCAGCAGCTTAGAAGCAGAGACCCAGTACTTC
.	TRBV27	TRBJ1-4	few	CASTQKTYSATNEKLFF	TGTGCCAGCACCCAGAAAACCTACAGTGCAACTAATGAAAAACTGTTTTTT
TRBD2	TRBV5-6	TRBJ2-5	hyperexpanded	CASSLVAGGGETQYF	TGTGCCAGCAGCTTGGTGGCCGGGGGGGGAGAGACCCAGTACTTC
.	TRBV11-2	TRBJ2-2	.	CASSPRVTSTGELFF	TGTGCCAGCAGCCCCAGGGTAACGAGCACCGGGGAGCTGTTTTTT
.	TRBV28	TRBJ2-2	.	CASSPTDGSTGELFF	TGTGCCAGCAGCCCGACAGATGGGAGCACCGGGGAGCTGTTTTTT
.	TRBV2	TRBJ2-3	.	CASSAGTASTDTQYF	TGTGCCAGCAGTGCGGGGACTGCTAGCACAGATACGCAGTATTTT
.	TRBV5-4	TRBJ1-2	.	CASSLGMGLVYGYTF	TGTGCCAGCAGCTTGGGCATGGGATTAGTCTATGGCTACACCTTC
.	TRBV9	TRBJ2-1	.	CASSVEAWTVGDNEQFF	TGTGCCAGCAGCGTAGAGGCCTGGACAGTCGGTGACAATGAGCAGTTCTTC
.	TRBV15	TRBJ2-3	.	CATSRAGGPGTDTQYF	TGTGCCACCAGCAGGGCGGGTGGTCCGGGCACAGATACGCAGTATTTT
.	TRBV3-1/TRBV3-2	TRBJ1-2	.	CASSQDYGSGYTF	TGTGCCAGCAGCCAAGATTATGGGAGCGGCTACACCTTC
.	TRBV18	TRBJ1-1	few	CASSPQRDATEAFF	TGTGCCAGCTCACCCCAGCGGGATGCCACTGAAGCTTTCTTT
.	TRBV3-1/TRBV3-2	TRBJ2-1	.	CASSGALPFHSDNEQFF	TGTGCCAGCAGCGGGGCACTTCCCTTCCATTCCGACAATGAGCAGTTCTTC
TRBD2	TRBV5-6	TRBJ2-5	.	CARSLGAGGGETQYF	TGTGCCCGCAGCTTGGGGGCCGGGGGGGGAGAGACCCAGTACTTC
.	TRBV14	TRBJ2-6	.	CASSRELLSGANVLTF	TGTGCCAGCAGCCGAGAGTTACTCTCTGGGGCCAACGTCCTGACTTTC